The 31 T cell receptor beta chains listed next were all sequenced from one sample in a study of neurological immune-mediated disorders (dated by TCRdb to between 2018 and 2020). Library generation was performed with 5' RACE. The sequencing machine was an Illumina HiSeq 2500. TCRdb's own reprocessing of the public reads used fastp at Q25 and MiXCR and kept productive beta chains. Identical CDR3 proteins give one entry, which carries the most common genes and DNA. In all, the sample holds about 35,000 distinct CDR3 sequences, and 3% to 4% of those were seen once. The ten most abundant clones make up 2.2% of the sample. The specimen sequenced was PBMCs. The receptors shown here come from a man younger than 45 with multiple sclerosis.

This clonotype was counted ten times or more. This sequence joins TRBV18 and TRBJ2-1; 7 positions agree with TRBD2. CDR1 is KGHSH, CDR2 LQKENI, per germline. Trimming cost V 8 bases and J 8 bases; bases outside gene matches: 9. CDR3 length: 13 amino acids. The CDR3 nucleotides are TGTGCCAGCGGGCGGGGGACCTGGGATGAGCAGTTCTTC. Translating it yields CASGRGTWDEQFF. Based on the CDR3 plus reference TRBV18 and TRBJ2-1, the full variable domain is NAGVMQNPRHLVRRRGQEARLRCSPMKGHSHVYWYRQLPEEGLKFMVYLQKENIIDESGMPKERFSAEFPKEGPSILRIQQVVRGDSAAYFCASGRGTWDEQFFGPGTRLTVL.

This clonotype has ten or more counts. V and J are TRBV5-1 and TRBJ2-5; 13 bases are a match to TRBD2. The CDR3 is 18 residues long. The ends lost 5 bases at V and 2 bases at J; junction bases unmatched: 12. CDR1 is SGHRS and CDR2 is YFSETQ in the germline V gene. The CDR3 is CASRLGTSGVNGQETQYF. The CDR3 DNA reads TGCGCCAGCAGACTAGGGACTAGCGGGGTCAACGGACAAGAGACCCAGTACTTC. The whole variable domain, remainder taken from reference TRBV5-1 and TRBJ2-5, is KAGVTQTPRYLIKTRGQQVTLSCSPISGHRSVSWYQQTPGQGLQFLFEYFSETQRNKGNFPGRFSGRQFSNSRSEMNVSTLELGDSALYLCASRLGTSGVNGQETQYFGPGTRLLVL.

This clonotype has a count of ten or more. The DNA of the CDR3 is TGCAGCGTTGGGGGGGTGGGCTACTACGAGCAGTACTTC. Its protein product is CSVGGVGYYEQYF. J is TRBJ2-7 and V is TRBV29-1; possible D gene TRBD2, 6 bases. The CDR3 loop spans 13 amino acids. V shed 4 bases and J shed 3 bases, with 13 bases lying between them. Germline values: CDR1 SQVTM, CDR2 ANQGSEA.

This clonotype was detected many times. The V and J genes are TRBV5-1 and TRBJ2-1; 9 positions agree with TRBD2. This CDR3 is built from 16 residues. J lost 2 bases, V lost 4 bases, and 7 bases had no gene match. The germline V gene encodes CDR1 SGHRS and CDR2 YFSETQ. The CDR3 region has the DNA TGCGCCAGCAGCCCCCTGGTAGCGGGGGCCTACAATGAGCAGTTCTTC. It is translated as CASSPLVAGAYNEQFF.

This clonotype was counted ten times or more. The rearrangement uses TRBV3-1 and TRBJ2-7; D is undetermined. Germline CDR1 reads LGHDT; CDR2 reads YNNKEL (reference sequence). The CDR3 runs to 15 residues. Trimming cost V 4 bases and J 3 bases, with 16 bases left between them. The CDR3 loop reads CASSPHLEKLYEQYF. CDR3 DNA sequence: TGTGCCAGCAGCCCCCACCTGGAGAAGCTCTACGAGCAGTACTTC.

This clonotype was counted many times. The chain employs TRBV20-1 and TRBJ1-5, with a tentative D call TRBD1 (5 bases). V lost 5 bases and J 2 bases, leaving 10 bases between the germline ends. This CDR3 spans 13 amino acids. Germline CDR1 is DFQATT and CDR2 is SNEGSKA (reference sequence). This CDR3 is CSASRGRNQPQHF. CDR3 bases: TGCAGTGCTTCCCGGGGCCGCAATCAGCCCCAGCATTTT.

This clonotype showed up many times. V usage is TRBV20-1 and J usage is TRBJ2-5; possibly TRBD2 for D (6 bases). This CDR3 region has 12 residues. Looked up from germline, CDR1 is DFQATT and CDR2 is SNEGSKA (reference sequence). The V end lost 3 bases, the J end lost 5 bases, and 10 bases lay between the germline ends. The CDR3 nucleotides read TGCAGTGCTAGTAAGGAGGGGGAGACCCAGTACTTC. It specifies CSASKEGETQYF.

This clonotype was observed at least ten times. The genes are TRBV27 and TRBJ1-1, with no clear D. The CDR3 has 13 residues. Germline assignment: CDR1 MNHEY and CDR2 SMNVEV (reference sequence). V was shortened by 5 bases and J by 1 base, with 8 bases between the two germline ends. This chain's CDR3 is CASSRTENTEAFF. CDR3 nucleotide sequence: TGTGCCAGCAGTCGTACAGAGAACACTGAAGCTTTCTTT.

This clonotype was seen many times. The chain employs TRBV7-2 and TRBJ2-1; D perhaps matches TRBD1 (6 bases). The V end was cut by 6 bases, the J end by 4 bases, with 10 bases between. The germline V gene encodes CDR1 SGHTA and CDR2 FQGNSA. This CDR3 contains 13 residues. In DNA form, the CDR3 reads TGTGCCAGCAGTATAGGACAGTACAATGAGCAGTTCTTC. Translated: CASSIGQYNEQFF.

The chain links TRBV20-1 to TRBJ2-5; D possibly corresponds to TRBD1 (7 bases). CDR3 length: 18 amino acids. CDR1 is DFQATT, CDR2 SNEGSKA, per germline (reference sequence). Trimming stripped 4 bases from V and 4 bases from J, with 28 bases between. The chain's CDR3 is CSAMTFGGSGGSRETQYF. The CDR3 nucleotides read TGCAGTGCTATGACCTTTGGGGGGTCAGGGGGAAGTAGAGAGACCCAGTACTTC.

This clonotype was recorded at least ten times. The chain couples TRBV5-1 to TRBJ1-1; D gene uncertain. Germline loops: CDR1 SGHRS, CDR2 YFSETQ. The CDR3 contains 13 residues. V was clipped by 1 base and J by 2 bases, with 6 bases between them. This CDR3 is CASSLTPNTEAFF. The DNA of the CDR3 is TGCGCCAGCAGCTTGACTCCTAACACTGAAGCTTTCTTT.

The chain links TRBV7-9 to TRBJ2-7; TRBD1 matches 8 bases. V was pared by 8 bases and J by 3 bases, with 3 bases of the junction left unmatched. The CDR3 has 12 amino acids. From germline, CDR1 is SEHNR and CDR2 FQNEAQ (reference sequence). The CDR3 DNA follows: TGTGCCAGCGGGACAGGTTACTACGAGCAGTACTTC. It translates to CASGTGYYEQYF. Using reference TRBV7-9 and TRBJ2-7 for the parts outside the CDR3, the full variable domain is DTGVSQNPRHKITKRGQNVTFRCDPISEHNRLYWYRQTLGQGPEFLTYFQNEAQLEKSRLLSDRFSAERPKGSFSTLEIQRTEQGDSAMYLCASGTGYYEQYFGPGTRLTVT.

The chain combines TRBV4-1 with TRBJ1-3; the D gene is possibly TRBD1 (5 bases). V was clipped by 4 bases and J by 0 bases, with 16 bases between them. The CDR3 covers 17 residues. Germline V CDR1 and CDR2: MGHRA, YSYEKL. Here the CDR3 DNA reads TGCGCCAGCAGCCGAGCAGGGATTGCGCTCTCTGGAAACACCATATATTTT. Protein sequence: CASSRAGIALSGNTIYF.

This clonotype came up many times. Germline is not matched at one junction end, which may reflect a read error. V and J are TRBV28 and TRBJ1-6; TRBD1 matches 8 bases. Germline V gene lookup returns CDR1 MDHEN and CDR2 SYDVKM. CDR3 length: 15 residues. The CDR3 region has the DNA TGTGCCAGCACTAGGACAGGGACGGGTAATTCACCCCTCAACTTT. This sequence encodes CASTRTGTGNSPLNF.

This clonotype was counted many times. The genes are TRBV10-3 and TRBJ2-7, with 7 positions matching TRBD2. The CDR3 loop spans 16 amino acids. CDR1 ENHRY and CDR2 SYGVKD come from the germline V gene. The V gene end was trimmed by 4 bases and the J gene end by 3 bases; junction bases not matched to a gene: 12. As DNA, the CDR3 is TGTGCCATCAGTGGGGGGGGTGAAGTGGGATACTACGAGCAGTACTTC. It yields the protein CAISGGGEVGYYEQYF.

This clonotype was seen ten or more times. The DNA of the CDR3 is TGCGCCAGCAGCCTCCTCGGACAGGGAGAAGGTTACACCATATATTTT. Its protein is CASSLLGQGEGYTIYF. The chain links TRBV4-1 to TRBJ1-3; TRBD1 matches at 8 bases. The CDR3 covers 16 residues. Germline loops: CDR1 MGHRA, CDR2 YSYEKL. Trimming took 4 bases from V and 8 from J; bases not matched to a gene: 13.

In its sample, this clonotype was seen many times. The chain joins TRBV12-3 or TRBV12-4 to TRBJ2-2; 7 bases are shared with TRBD1. The CDR3 is made up of 15 amino acids. V was clipped by 6 bases and J by 3 bases; unmatched bases: 7. CDR3 region: CASRRTGDYTGELFF. The CDR3 region has the DNA TGTGCCAGCAGGCGGACAGGCGATTACACCGGGGAGCTGTTTTTT.

This clonotype has a handful of counts. The chain is built from TRBV21-1 and TRBJ2-1. TRBV21-1 is reported as a pseudogene. This CDR3 is built from 15 residues. This chain's CDR3 is CASSKRRVAYNEQFF. In DNA form, the CDR3 reads TGTGCCAGCAGCAAACGAAGGGTTGCATACAATGAGCAGTTCTTC.

Within the sample, this clonotype is medium-sized. This chain joins TRBV12-3 or TRBV12-4 and TRBJ1-5; D is possibly TRBD1 (6 bases). The CDR3 covers 13 residues. V lost 6 bases and J lost 7, with 13 bases in between. For the CDR3, the DNA is TGTGCCAGCAGACCCACAGGGAACCAGCCCCAGCATTTT. Its translation is CASRPTGNQPQHF.

This clonotype came up many times. The rearrangement links TRBV5-5 to TRBJ2-1; 7 positions agree with TRBD1. This CDR3 region has 16 residues. The V and J ends lost 3 bases and 9 bases, in that order; junction bases with no gene match: 15. Germline V gene lookup returns CDR1 SGHKS and CDR2 YYEKEE (reference sequence). The CDR3 protein is CASSWDQGQSTTEQFF. The CDR3 DNA reads as TGTGCCAGCAGCTGGGACCAGGGACAGAGCACAACTGAGCAGTTCTTC.

The V call is TRBV6-5, the J call TRBJ1-4; D is undetermined. CDR3 length: 11 amino acids. V dropped 8 bases and J dropped 8 bases, with 9 bases sitting between them. In germline, CDR1 is MNHEY, CDR2 SVGAGI. The CDR3: CASGRAEKLFF. The CDR3 DNA sequence: TGTGCCAGCGGGAGGGCCGAAAAACTGTTTTTT.

This clonotype is medium-sized. The gene calls are TRBV4-3 and TRBJ2-5, with TRBD1 identical over 11 bases. J lost 4 bases, V lost 3 bases, and 7 bases had no gene match. CDR3 length: 16 residues. Germline CDR1 LGHNA, CDR2 YSLEER. CDR3 amino acids: CASSQDRTGGGETQYF. In DNA, the CDR3 is TGCGCCAGCAGCCAGGACCGGACAGGGGGCGGAGAGACCCAGTACTTC.

This clonotype was counted at least ten times. The chain employs TRBV20-1 and TRBJ2-7; D is unclear. Trimming cost V 2 bases and J 0 bases, with 8 bases left between them. CDR1 and CDR2 (germline): DFQATT, SNEGSKA (reference sequence). The CDR3 sequence is 13 residues long. CDR3 residues: CSARTPASYEQYF. CDR3 bases: TGCAGTGCTAGAACGCCAGCCTCCTACGAGCAGTACTTC.

This clonotype was seen repeatedly, ten times or more. This chain links TRBV12-3 or TRBV12-4 with TRBJ1-1; D gene uncertain. V was pared by 2 bases and J by 1 base, with 8 bases between. The CDR3 is 14 amino acids. CDR3 nucleotide sequence: TGTGCCAGCAGTTTACAATCGGGGAACACTGAAGCTTTCTTT. Its translation: CASSLQSGNTEAFF.

This clonotype was counted ten times or more. The chain couples TRBV20-1 to TRBJ2-1; 14 nucleotides line up with TRBD2. This CDR3 has 14 residues. Germline V CDR1 and CDR2: DFQATT, SNEGSKA (reference sequence). V shed 5 bases, J shed 6 bases, and the junction held 3 bases outside the gene matches. The CDR3 DNA reads as TGCAGTGCTGAGACTAGCGGGGGGGCCAATGAGCAGTTCTTC. Translating gives CSAETSGGANEQFF.

The sample holds many counts of this clonotype. The chain is built from TRBV9 and TRBJ2-3; tentative D call: TRBD1 (5 bases). The germline CDR1 and CDR2 sequences are SGDLS and YYNGEE. The CDR3 consists of 17 residues. The V and J ends lost 3 bases and 1 base respectively, with 18 bases between them. The CDR3 loop is CASSARPGILGTDTQYF. The CDR3 DNA is TGTGCCAGCAGCGCAAGACCAGGGATATTAGGCACAGATACGCAGTATTTT.

J is TRBJ1-4 and V is TRBV20-1, with a tentative D call TRBD1 (5 bases). Germline V gene lookup returns CDR1 DFQATT and CDR2 SNEGSKA (reference sequence). V lost 3 bases and J 4 bases, leaving 9 bases between the germline ends. The CDR3 contains 13 residues. The CDR3 nucleotides read TGCAGTGCTAGGGGGGGATTTAATGAAAAACTGTTTTTT. Residues: CSARGGFNEKLFF.

This clonotype was observed at least ten times. This chain uses TRBV12-3 or TRBV12-4 with TRBJ1-2; D remains unclear. The CDR3 consists of 13 residues. Trimming removed 6 bases at V and 1 base at J, with 9 bases between. Written as DNA, the CDR3 is TGTGCCAGCAGCCCGGACTTTAACTATGGCTACACCTTC. Amino acid sequence: CASSPDFNYGYTF.

This clonotype was picked up many times. The V and J genes are TRBV7-9 and TRBJ2-2; 9 nucleotides match TRBD2. Germline CDR1 reads SEHNR; CDR2 reads FQNEAQ (reference sequence). CDR3 length: 16 amino acids. Germline trimming cut 5 bases from V and 0 bases from J; bases unmatched to any gene: 4. The CDR3 region is CASSRAGGPNTGELFF. For the CDR3, the DNA is TGTGCCAGCAGCCGAGCGGGGGGACCGAACACCGGGGAGCTGTTTTTT.

This clonotype was detected ten times or more. The gene calls are TRBV12-3 or TRBV12-4 and TRBJ2-5; D remains ambiguous. V was cut by 4 bases and J by 1 base, with 7 bases left in between. This CDR3 region has 13 residues. CDR3 protein: CASSYQSQETQYF. CDR3 DNA: TGTGCCAGCAGTTATCAGAGCCAAGAGACCCAGTACTTC.

This clonotype has at least ten counts. The chain employs TRBV5-5 and TRBJ1-1, with a weak D call TRBD1 (6 bases). Germline values: CDR1 SGHKS, CDR2 YYEKEE (reference sequence). V was pared by 5 bases and J by 3 bases, with 17 bases between. There are 15 residues in the CDR3. The CDR3 nucleotides read TGTGCCAGCAGACCTAACAGGGTTCGGTACACTGAAGCTTTCTTT. Its protein product is CASRPNRVRYTEAFF.